A selection of T cell receptor beta chains follows, all from one sample in a study of blood T cell repertoires in COVID-19. TCRdb's table, derived via immunoSEQ multiplex PCR, lists solely in-frame clones and lacks some. The sample has 180,000 or so clones; about 88% are singletons. Specimen: PBMCs or T cells enriched from blood (not recorded which). These receptors came from a human donor with acute COVID-19. The donor label of this sample is uncertain. The CDR3 runs from the conserved cysteine through the conserved F or W. A D gene is named only where the DNA matches it firmly. The size of a clone is reported for some rows only, either as once, few or many, or as a class for expanded clones.

d_call,v_call,clone_size,j_call,cdr3_nt,cdr3_aa
TRBD1,TRBV4-3,NA,TRBJ2-2,TGCGCCAGCAGCCAGGACAGGGCCAACACCGGGGAGCTGTTTTTT,CASSQDRANTGELFF
NA,TRBV5-1,NA,TRBJ2-1,TGCGCCAGCGGCCCCAGGGCCGGAGACTACAATGAGCAGTTCTTC,CASGPRAGDYNEQFF
NA,TRBV7-9,once,TRBJ2-5,TGTGCCAGCAGCTCGACTGTTCTGGCTGAGACCCAGTACTTC,CASSSTVLAETQYF
NA,TRBV21-1,NA,TRBJ1-1,TGTGCCAGCAGCGCCCCTGGAGGGGAGGCTTTCTTT,CASSAPGGEAFF
NA,TRBV11-2,NA,TRBJ2-3,TGTGCCAGCAGCTTAAGAGGGCTCGGAGATACGCAGTATTTT,CASSLRGLGDTQYF
TRBD2,TRBV7-9,NA,TRBJ2-5,TGTGCCAGCAGCTTTCCGGGACTAGAAGAGACCCAGTACTTC,CASSFPGLEETQYF
NA,TRBV6-5,NA,TRBJ1-1,TGTGCCAGCAGTCCCGTTTGGAACACTGAAGCTTTCTTT,CASSPVWNTEAFF
NA,TRBV27,once,TRBJ1-1,TGTGCCAGCAGTTTATCTCGGGGGGCTGGCACTGAAGCTTTCTTT,CASSLSRGAGTEAFF
NA,TRBV19,NA,TRBJ1-5,TGTGCCAGTAGTATAGGGAGCGGGAGGGGTGCCCTTAAGCCCCAGCATTTT,CASSIGSGRGALKPQHF
NA,TRBV9,NA,TRBJ1-4,TGTGCCAGCAGCCCCGGCCTTCGGACAGATAATGAAAAACTGTTTTTT,CASSPGLRTDNEKLFF
NA,TRBV18,NA,TRBJ2-5,TGTGCCAGCTCAGCACAAGTGGCAGAAGAGACCCAGTACTTC,CASSAQVAEETQYF
TRBD1,TRBV12-3/TRBV12-4,NA,TRBJ1-1,TGTGCCAGCAGTTTCGGACAGGGGGCTGAAGCTTTCTTT,CASSFGQGAEAFF
TRBD1,TRBV7-3,NA,TRBJ1-2,TGTGCCAGCAGCTTATCGTCGGCTGAGGGGGCGAGCGGCTACACCTTC,CASSLSSAEGASGYTF
TRBD1,TRBV11-1,once,TRBJ1-1,TGTGCCAGCAGCTCCCTGGGACAGCCGAACACTGAAGCTTTCTTT,CASSSLGQPNTEAFF
TRBD1,TRBV27,NA,TRBJ2-3,TGTGCCAGCAGTAGACAGGGTAATGGTGCAGATACGCAGTATTTT,CASSRQGNGADTQYF
NA,TRBV29-1,NA,TRBJ2-2,TGCAGCGTTGAAAGAGCGAACACCGGGGAGCTGTTTTTT,CSVERANTGELFF
NA,TRBV4-3,NA,TRBJ1-1,TGCGCCAGCAGTGTTGGGGGGGGTAATGCGGCTGAAGCTTTCTTT,CASSVGGGNAAEAFF
NA,TRBV10-3,NA,TRBJ1-6,TGTGCCATCAGTGAGCCGACAAATTCACCCCTCCACTTT,CAISEPTNSPLHF
TRBD1,TRBV7-9,NA,TRBJ2-5,TGTGCCAGCAGCTTAGGGGACAGGGGGCACCAAGAGACCCAGTACTTC,CASSLGDRGHQETQYF
NA,TRBV5-5,NA,TRBJ1-2,TGTGCCAGCAGCCCGGTCCTGGGGGCGGACTATGGCTACACCTTC,CASSPVLGADYGYTF
NA,TRBV24-1,NA,TRBJ2-5,TGTGCCACCAGTGATTTGTCAGCGACGGAGACCCAGTACTTC,CATSDLSATETQYF
NA,TRBV3-1/TRBV3-2,NA,TRBJ1-5,TGTGCCAGCAGCCAAGATAGTACGGGTAATCAGCCCCAGCATTTT,CASSQDSTGNQPQHF
NA,TRBV5-4,NA,TRBJ2-3,TGTGCCAGCGGCGTCGGGGGACGTATAACAGATACGCAGTATTTT,CASGVGGRITDTQYF
TRBD1,TRBV27,NA,TRBJ1-3,TGTGCCAGCAGTTTAACAGGGGCTGGAAACACCATATATTTT,CASSLTGAGNTIYF
TRBD1,TRBV4-1,NA,TRBJ2-7,TGCGCCAGCAGCCAAGGACAGGGGAGCTACGAGCAGTACTTC,CASSQGQGSYEQYF
NA,TRBV20-1,once,TRBJ2-5,TGCAGTGCTAGACTAGGAGAGACCCAGTACTTC,CSARLGETQYF
TRBD1,TRBV4-1,NA,TRBJ2-7,TGCGCCAGCAGCCAAGATCCTCCTGGGGCAGGGGGCTCCTACGAGCAGTACTTC,CASSQDPPGAGGSYEQYF
NA,TRBV5-4,NA,TRBJ1-2,TGTGCCAGCAGCTTAGCGGCTAACTATGGCTACACCTTC,CASSLAANYGYTF
NA,TRBV14,few,TRBJ1-2,TGTGCCAGCAGCCAATCGCGGGCGCGGGGCTACACCTTC,CASSQSRARGYTF
NA,TRBV27,NA,TRBJ2-7,TGTGCCAGCAGTTGGGCAGGCTCGGACGAGCAGTACTTC,CASSWAGSDEQYF
TRBD1,TRBV29-1,NA,TRBJ1-4,TGCAGCGTCTACCGGGACAGGGACGAAAAACTGTTTTTT,CSVYRDRDEKLFF
NA,TRBV5-4,NA,TRBJ1-2,TGTGCCAGCAGCCCGGCGGGAGAGAACTATGGCTACACCTTC,CASSPAGENYGYTF
TRBD1,TRBV6-6,few,TRBJ1-6,TGTGCCAGCAGTCTACGGGACAGGGACGGATCCTCCTATAATTCACCCCTCCACTTT,CASSLRDRDGSSYNSPLHF
TRBD1,TRBV28,NA,TRBJ1-4,TGTGCCAGCAGCCGGGACAGGGTGGGAGAAAAACTGTTTTTT,CASSRDRVGEKLFF
TRBD1,TRBV4-2,NA,TRBJ2-2,TGTGCCAGCAGCCAAGGGGGACAGTTTGCCGGGGAGCTGTTTTTT,CASSQGGQFAGELFF
TRBD2,TRBV30,NA,TRBJ2-3,TGTGCCTGGATAGGAGGTAGCGGGGGGCTCACCGGTACGCAGTATTTT,CAWIGGSGGLTGTQYF
TRBD2,TRBV6-6,NA,TRBJ2-7,TGTGCCAGCAGTCCGGGGACTAGCGGGGGCTCGTACTACGAGCAGTACTTC,CASSPGTSGGSYYEQYF
NA,TRBV7-3,NA,TRBJ2-2,TGTGCCAGCAGCTTAACGGTCACGTCAGCGAACACCGGGGAGCTGTTTTTT,CASSLTVTSANTGELFF
TRBD1,TRBV9,NA,TRBJ2-1,TGTGCCAGCTCCAGGGGGACAGGGGTGACCAATGAGCAGTTCTTC,CASSRGTGVTNEQFF
NA,TRBV5-6,NA,TRBJ2-7,TGTGCCAGCAGCTCGGTAGGGGCAGGCCCCTACGAGCAGTACTTC,CASSSVGAGPYEQYF
NA,TRBV5-4,NA,TRBJ2-7,TGTGCCAGCAGCTTGAACGGGTTAGGAGGGAACGAGCAGTACTTC,CASSLNGLGGNEQYF
TRBD1,TRBV7-2,NA,TRBJ1-1,TGTGCCAGCAGCCCTAGCGCGGGACAGGGGAGACTTGAAGCTTTCTTT,CASSPSAGQGRLEAFF